The source of this T cell receptor (beta chain) is a study of T cell changes during pregnancy in multiple sclerosis. Sequencing used immunoSEQ multiplex PCR; TCRdb keeps in-frame clones, though not all of them. The sample has approximately 99,000 clones, about nine tenths seen once. J was trimmed by 5 bases and V by 7 bases; bases with no gene match: 7. Germline V gene lookup returns CDR1 WNHNN and CDR2 SYGVQD (reference sequence). This CDR3 contains 13 residues. The chain combines TRBV10-1 with TRBJ2-7, with TRBD1 identical over 8 bases. The receptor's source is a female donor in good health, enrolled as a control in a pregnancy study. Specimen: peripheral blood, collected in the second trimester of pregnancy. DNA for the CDR3: TGCGCCAGCAACGAACAGGGGGGCCACGAGCAGTACTTC. This encodes CASNEQGGHEQYF.